A selection of T cell receptor beta chains follows, all from one sample in a study of cytomegalovirus exposure and HLA in healthy donors. Profiled with immunoSEQ multiplex PCR; TCRdb holds only in-frame clones, not every one. Of approximately 190,000 clones listed, 75% to 90% were seen once; the top ten hold roughly 6.7%. The source material was PBMCs. The receptor source for this set is a man in his forties or fifties in good health and CMV-seropositive. The CDR3 runs from the conserved cysteine through the conserved F or W. D genes are given only for firm matches. The size of a clone is reported for some rows only, either as once, few or many, or as a class for expanded clones.

V gene	J gene	clone size	D gene	CDR3 DNA	CDR3 protein
TRBV30	TRBJ2-1	.	TRBD2	TGTGCCGGAGGGGCTAGCGGGTACAATGAGCAGTTCTTC	CAGGASGYNEQFF
TRBV27	TRBJ2-1	.	.	TGTGCCAGCAGCCCTGACTCCGCTGCGAGGTTCTTC	CASSPDSAARFF
TRBV5-1	TRBJ2-3	.	TRBD1	TGCGCCAGCAGCTTCGACAGGGGGCGCGGAGATACGCAGTATTTT	CASSFDRGRGDTQYF
TRBV5-1	TRBJ1-3	.	.	TGCGCCAGCAGCTTTGGAGGAGGAAACACCATATATTTT	CASSFGGGNTIYF
TRBV11-1	TRBJ2-7	once	TRBD1	TGTGCCAGCAGCCATCCGAGACAGGGGTTCTACGAGCAGTACTTC	CASSHPRQGFYEQYF
TRBV4-3	TRBJ2-1	.	.	TGCGCCAGCAGCCGAGGTCGCGGATCCTACAATGAGCAGTTCTTC	CASSRGRGSYNEQFF
TRBV27	TRBJ2-3	.	.	TGTGCCAGCAGTCCTCCTTACACAGATACGCAGTATTTT	CASSPPYTDTQYF
TRBV19	TRBJ1-1	.	.	TGTGCCAGTTTGAAATTGGGGGGACGTCCGAACACTGAAGCTTTCTTT	CASLKLGGRPNTEAFF
TRBV7-8	TRBJ2-4	.	.	TGTGCCAGCAGCGGAGGGGGGGCGGTTCTGCCCAAAAACATTCAGTACTTC	CASSGGGAVLPKNIQYF
TRBV9	TRBJ2-7	.	TRBD2	TGTGCCAGCAGCGTAGCTAGCGGGGCCTCCCACTACGAGCAGTACTTC	CASSVASGASHYEQYF
TRBV5-6	TRBJ2-7	.	TRBD2	TGTGCCAGCAGCTCGATGGCGCGGGGGGGCCACGAGCAGTACTTC	CASSSMARGGHEQYF
TRBV6-1	TRBJ2-3	.	TRBD1	TGTGCCAGCAGTCGAGACAGGGGAGATACGCAGTATTTT	CASSRDRGDTQYF
TRBV6-1	TRBJ2-1	.	TRBD1	TGTGCCAGCACCAGGGACAGGATGCCCAATGAGCAGTTCTTC	CASTRDRMPNEQFF
TRBV28	TRBJ2-7	.	TRBD1	TGTGCCAGCAGTTTCGACAGGGGCGTCCTCTACGAGCAGTACTTC	CASSFDRGVLYEQYF
TRBV19	TRBJ1-5	.	.	TGTGCCAGTAGTTTGTCTCAGGGGTATAGCAATCAGCCCCAGCATTTT	CASSLSQGYSNQPQHF
TRBV7-9	TRBJ1-1	.	.	TGTGCCAGCAGCTTAGGGGAAGACAGCGAAAACACTGAAGCTTTCTTT	CASSLGEDSENTEAFF
TRBV9	TRBJ2-1	.	.	TGTGCCAGCAGCCCAACTCCCATTCCTAATGAGCAGTTCTTC	CASSPTPIPNEQFF
TRBV5-4	TRBJ2-2	once	TRBD2	TGTGCCAGCAGCGTAGGGACTATCAACACCGGGGAGCTGTTTTTT	CASSVGTINTGELFF
TRBV7-9	TRBJ1-4	.	.	TGTGCCAGCAGCCGTCGACAGGTGAATGAAAAACTGTTTTTT	CASSRRQVNEKLFF
TRBV7-3	TRBJ1-2	.	TRBD1	TGTGCCAGCAGCCCCGGGACAGGGTCTGGCTACACCTTC	CASSPGTGSGYTF
TRBV6-6	TRBJ1-2	.	TRBD1	TGTGCCAGCAGACGCACAGGGGAGAGGGATGGCTACACCTTC	CASRRTGERDGYTF
TRBV9	TRBJ1-6	.	.	TGTGCCAGCAGCGAATCCCTACAGGGTAATAATTCACCCCTCCACTTT	CASSESLQGNNSPLHF
TRBV6-5	TRBJ1-1	few	.	TGTGCCAGCAGTTACGGGGGGACGGCTTTCTTT	CASSYGGTAFF
TRBV5-6	TRBJ2-7	.	.	TGTGCCAGCAGCGCAGGGGACTACGAGCAGTACTTC	CASSAGDYEQYF
TRBV5-6	TRBJ1-5	.	.	TGTGCCAGCAGCTTATGGGGGCCCTATCAGCCCCAGCATTTT	CASSLWGPYQPQHF
TRBV7-6	TRBJ2-2	.	.	TGTGCCAGCTGGACAGACCAAACCACCGGGGAGCTGTTTTTT	CASWTDQTTGELFF
TRBV12-2	TRBJ1-1	.	.	TGTGCAAGCCCACTTACACCTCAGGGGATCACTGAAGCTTTCTTT	CASPLTPQGITEAFF
TRBV11-2	TRBJ2-1	.	TRBD2	TGTGCCAGCAGCCCTATAGCGGGGTCTTACAATGAGCAGTTCTTC	CASSPIAGSYNEQFF
TRBV15	TRBJ1-5	.	.	TGTGCCACCAGCAGAGATCGCGGGCGCAATCAGCCCCAGCATTTT	CATSRDRGRNQPQHF
TRBV7-9	TRBJ2-7	.	TRBD2	TGTGCCAGCAGCTACCTTGGTCCAGGGAGGGTCTCCTACGAGCAGTACTTC	CASSYLGPGRVSYEQYF
TRBV15	TRBJ2-7	.	TRBD1	TGTGCCACCAGGCGGACAGGGGGTGACGAGCAGTACTTC	CATRRTGGDEQYF
TRBV7-9	TRBJ2-3	.	.	TGTGCCAGCAGCTCCGTAGATACGCAGTATTTT	CASSSVDTQYF
TRBV7-6	TRBJ2-2	once	TRBD2	TGTGCCAGCAGTCCCTGGGTAGCGGGGGACCCGAAGACCGGGGAGCTGTTTTTT	CASSPWVAGDPKTGELFF
TRBV19	TRBJ2-2	.	TRBD1	TGTGCCAGTAGTTATAACAGGGGAAACAAGGCCGGGGAGCTGTTTTTT	CASSYNRGNKAGELFF
TRBV6-5	TRBJ2-7	.	.	TGTGCCAGCAGTTACTCGGGTGGGGCCAACTACGAGCAGTACTTC	CASSYSGGANYEQYF
TRBV6-5	TRBJ1-2	.	.	TGTGCCAGCAGTTACGGCGGGAATGGCTACACCTTC	CASSYGGNGYTF
TRBV11-3	TRBJ2-7	.	.	TGTGCCAGCAGCTTAACAGGGTGGGGTACTGAGCAGTACTTC	CASSLTGWGTEQYF
TRBV4-3	TRBJ1-2	.	.	TGCGCCAGCAGCCAGGAGACGGGGAACTATGGCTACACCTTC	CASSQETGNYGYTF
TRBV19	TRBJ2-1	.	TRBD2	TGTGCCAGTAGTATCGGGCTAGCGGGGGGGAATGAGCAGTTCTTC	CASSIGLAGGNEQFF
TRBV19	TRBJ2-7	.	.	TGTGCCAGTAGTGTCGGGACTCGGAAGGGCGAGCAGTACTTC	CASSVGTRKGEQYF
TRBV5-1	TRBJ2-7	.	TRBD1	TGCGCCAGCAGCGTGGAGCCCGGGGACAGCTCCTACGAGCAGTACTTC	CASSVEPGDSSYEQYF
TRBV28	TRBJ1-5	.	.	TGTGCCAGTAACAGGGTGGCCAATCAGCCCCAGCATTTT	CASNRVANQPQHF
TRBV9	TRBJ2-2	.	.	TGTGCCAGCAGCCGTGGGGGCAGGGAGGGCACCGGGGAGCTGTTTTTT	CASSRGGREGTGELFF
TRBV7-3	TRBJ2-1	.	.	TGTGCCAGCAGCTTATTCACTGGGCTGGGGGGAAATGAGCAGTTCTTC	CASSLFTGLGGNEQFF
TRBV5-4	TRBJ2-1	.	TRBD2	TGTGCCAGCAGCCGGGACTACTCCTACAATGAGCAGTTCTTC	CASSRDYSYNEQFF
TRBV6-1	TRBJ1-3	.	.	TGTGCCAGCAGTGAAGCGGGCAGGGTTGGAAACACCATATATTTT	CASSEAGRVGNTIYF